Below, 20 T cell receptor beta chains from the same sample are listed, as sequenced in a study of CXCR3-negative and CXCR3-positive naive CD8 T cells. Study observations and caveats: Naive cells positive for CXCR3 carried more hydrophobic TRB CDR3s than CXCR3-negative ones.

Their cognate antigens are unknown. Through 5' RACE with UMI labels, the TRB cDNA libraries were prepared. Each CDR3 protein gets one entry in TCRdb, which reprocessed the 5' RACE reads and gives no DNA. The sample has around 88,000 distinct CDR3 sequences. Sequencing was carried out using naive CXCR3+ CD8+ T cells from blood. Subset noted: CD45RO-CCR7+CD27+CD95- naive CD8+ T cells expressing CXCR3 (TNR3+). Receptor source: a human donor in good health. Some clones in this sample may be carry-over from other donors' samples.

The rearrangement links TRBV13 to TRBJ2-1. Germline V lookup: CDR1 PRHDT, CDR2 FYEKMQ (reference sequence). The CDR3 runs 13 residues. The CDR3 spells CASSLVSMNEQFF.

The V call is TRBV6-4, the J call TRBJ2-1; as DNA is missing, the TRBD1 call by TCRdb cannot be tested. Germline-derived CDR1 and CDR2 are MRHNA and SNTAGT. This CDR3 has 17 residues. CDR3 protein: CASSDHSTGQTYNEQFF.

The V gene is TRBV14, the J gene TRBJ2-7; TCRdb's D gene call, TRBD1, goes unchecked for lack of DNA. The CDR3 extends over 14 amino acids. Looked up from germline, CDR1 is SGHDN and CDR2 is FVKESK. The CDR3 reads CASSPAGGYYEQYF.

The V and J genes are TRBV20-1 and TRBJ2-1. The CDR3 spans 15 residues. Germline CDR1 and CDR2: DFQATT and SNEGSKA (reference sequence). CDR3 protein: CSAHEEFRPYNEQFF.

V gene TRBV29-1 combines with J gene TRBJ1-1; TCRdb's D call, TRBD1, is unchecked because there is no DNA. Germline V gives CDR1 SQVTM, CDR2 ANQGSEA. The CDR3 runs 12 residues. The chain's CDR3 is CSVVTGTPEAFF. The full variable domain, in which reference TRBV29-1 and TRBJ1-1 provide the parts outside the CDR3, is SAVISQKPSRDICQRGTSLTIQCQVDSQVTMMFWYRQQPGQSLTLIATANQGSEATYESGFVIDKFPISRPNLTFSTLTVSNMSPEDSSIYLCSVVTGTPEAFFGQGTRLTVV.

The chain links TRBV10-3 to TRBJ2-3; the TCRdb call, TRBD1, lacks DNA for checking. The CDR3 contains 16 residues. Germline V gene sequence: CDR1 ENHRY, CDR2 SYGVKD. CDR3 loop: CAISGSGAASTDTQYF.

The chain uses TRBV10-3 and TRBJ2-1; TCRdb calls TRBD2, which cannot be checked without DNA. Germline assignment: CDR1 ENHRY and CDR2 SYGVKD. The CDR3 has 18 residues. CDR3 sequence: CAISESSVGDSGYNEQFF.

The V and J genes are TRBV11-2 and TRBJ2-7; lacking DNA, the TRBD2 call made by TCRdb goes unchecked. Looked up from germline, CDR1 is SGHAT and CDR2 is FQNNGV. The CDR3 spans 15 residues. Here the CDR3 reads CASSYIAGLIYEQYF.

The rearrangement joins TRBV20-1 to TRBJ2-5; absent DNA, TCRdb's TRBD1 call cannot be checked. The CDR3 is made up of 16 amino acids. Germline assignment: CDR1 DFQATT and CDR2 SNEGSKA (reference sequence). The CDR3 spells CSARTTGGPSLETQYF.

V is TRBV18 and J is TRBJ2-1; TCRdb indicates TRBD1, and absent DNA this call remains unverified. CDR3 size: 15 residues. In germline, CDR1 is KGHSH, CDR2 LQKENI. The CDR3 is CASSSDRGPYNEQFF.

The rearrangement uses TRBV12-3 or TRBV12-4 and TRBJ2-7; the TRBD2 assignment by TCRdb is unverifiable without DNA. CDR3 length: 14 residues. CDR3 protein: CASSPPSQLYEQYF.

The chain joins TRBV4-2 to TRBJ1-1; without DNA, the TCRdb call of TRBD1 cannot be checked. The CDR3 is 15 residues long. The germline V gene has CDR1 LGHNA and CDR2 YNFKEQ. CDR3 amino acids: CASSPRTGECTEAFF.

The chain uses TRBV9 and TRBJ2-2. Germline V CDR1 and CDR2: SGDLS, YYNGEE. The length of the CDR3 is 13 residues. This CDR3 reads CASSAGGSGELFF.

The chain combines TRBV27 with TRBJ1-1. Germline V lookup: CDR1 MNHEY, CDR2 SMNVEV (reference sequence). The CDR3 has 14 residues. CDR3 residues: CASKKVREDTEAFF.

This chain links TRBV4-1 with TRBJ2-2. Germline V CDR1 and CDR2: MGHRA, YSYEKL. The CDR3 covers 14 residues. The CDR3 reads CASSQRRNTGELFF.

The chain is built from TRBV28 and TRBJ2-7; TCRdb outputs TRBD1, but without DNA this stays unchecked. This CDR3 region has 13 residues. Germline V CDR1 and CDR2: MDHEN, SYDVKM. The CDR3 loop is CASSSYRGHEQYF. Full variable domain (rest looked up from reference TRBV28 and TRBJ2-7): DVKVTQSSRYLVKRTGEKVFLECVQDMDHENMFWYRQDPGLGLRLIYFSYDVKMKEKGDIPEGYSVSREKKERFSLILESASTNQTSMYLCASSSYRGHEQYFGPGTRLTVT.

The chain recombines TRBV25-1 with TRBJ2-3; TCRdb picks TRBD1, but there is no DNA to check that call. Germline CDR1 reads MGHDK; CDR2 reads SYGVNS. The CDR3 length is 16 residues. CDR3 sequence reads: CASSVSRDRSTDTQYF. Drawing the rest from reference TRBV25-1 and TRBJ2-3, the complete variable domain is EADIYQTPRYLVIGTGKKITLECSQTMGHDKMYWYQQDPGMELHLIHYSYGVNSTEKGDLSSESTVSRIRTEHFPLTLESARPSHTSQYLCASSVSRDRSTDTQYFGPGTRLTVL.

This rearrangement joins TRBV9 to TRBJ2-7; TCRdb's assignment of TRBD2 cannot be checked, as there is no DNA. The CDR3 loop spans 15 amino acids. Looked up from germline, CDR1 is SGDLS and CDR2 is YYNGEE. This CDR3 is CASSVGGSRSYEQYF.

The chain carries TRBV5-4 and TRBJ2-1; TCRdb selects TRBD2, and the lack of DNA leaves this call unchecked. From germline, CDR1 is SGHNT and CDR2 YYREEE (reference sequence). The CDR3 is made up of 17 amino acids. This CDR3 is CASSPSKTSGRVKEQFF.

This chain joins TRBV7-8 and TRBJ2-2; TCRdb returns TRBD2, unconfirmable since there is no DNA. The CDR3 loop spans 14 amino acids. The germline V gene encodes CDR1 SGHVS and CDR2 FQNEAQ. The chain's CDR3 is CASTWRENTGELFF.